The T cell receptor (beta chain) described here comes from a study of blood T cell repertoires in COVID-19. The CDR3 runs 15 residues. The germline CDR1 and CDR2 sequences are MNHNS and SASEGT. The V end was cut by 2 bases, the J end by 2 bases, with 12 bases between. As handled by the study authors: Cell counts per sample came from amplifying reference gene primers. TCRdb's table, derived via immunoSEQ multiplex PCR, lists solely in-frame clones and lacks some. V and J calls and clone size are those listed in that table; D and trimming were worked out from the DNA. The sample comprises approximately 260,000 clones, roughly 84% of which are singletons, and approximately 2.1% rests with the top ten.

The receptor's source is a woman in her forties who had recovered from COVID-19. The sequencing sample was made of peripheral blood. This sequence joins TRBV6-1 and TRBJ1-2, with D perhaps matching TRBD1 (5 bases). For the CDR3, the DNA is TGTGCCAGCAGTGAATATCCGGAGGGGAACTATGGCTACACCTTC. It encodes CASSEYPEGNYGYTF.